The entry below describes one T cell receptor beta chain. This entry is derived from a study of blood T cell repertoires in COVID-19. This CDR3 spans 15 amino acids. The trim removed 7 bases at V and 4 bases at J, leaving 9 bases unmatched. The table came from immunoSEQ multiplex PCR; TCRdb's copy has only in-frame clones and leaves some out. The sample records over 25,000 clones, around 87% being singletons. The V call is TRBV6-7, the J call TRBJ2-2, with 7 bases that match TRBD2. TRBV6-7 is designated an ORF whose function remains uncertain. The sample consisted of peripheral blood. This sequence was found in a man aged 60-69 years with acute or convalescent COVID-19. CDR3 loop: CASIPPGEGTGELFF. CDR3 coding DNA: TGTGCCAGCATACCCCCCGGGGAGGGCACCGGGGAGCTGTTTTTT.